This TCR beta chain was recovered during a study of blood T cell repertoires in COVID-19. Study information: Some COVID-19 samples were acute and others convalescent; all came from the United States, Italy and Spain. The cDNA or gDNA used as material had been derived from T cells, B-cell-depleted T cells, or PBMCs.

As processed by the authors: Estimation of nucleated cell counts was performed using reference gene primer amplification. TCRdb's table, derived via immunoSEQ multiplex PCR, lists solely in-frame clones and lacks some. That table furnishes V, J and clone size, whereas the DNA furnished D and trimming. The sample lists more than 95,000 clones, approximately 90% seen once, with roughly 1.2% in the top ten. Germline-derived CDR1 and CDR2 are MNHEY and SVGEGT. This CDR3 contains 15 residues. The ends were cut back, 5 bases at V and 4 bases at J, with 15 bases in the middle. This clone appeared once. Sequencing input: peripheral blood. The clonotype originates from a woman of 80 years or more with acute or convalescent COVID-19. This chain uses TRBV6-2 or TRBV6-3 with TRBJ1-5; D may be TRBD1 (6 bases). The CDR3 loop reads CASSPTGKGNQPQHF. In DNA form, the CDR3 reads TGTGCCAGCAGTCCGACAGGTAAGGGGAATCAGCCCCAGCATTTT.